By its share, the clone carrying this TCR beta chain is large. This sample was included in a study of T and B cells in COVID-19 patients. The CDR3 is 14 residues long. Looked up from germline, CDR1 is MNHEY and CDR2 is SMNVEV (reference sequence). With 8 bases clipped from V and 5 bases from J, the junction kept 5 bases outside the gene matches. Multiplex PCR with BIOMED2 TRB-A/B primer pools amplified TRB rearrangements. TCRdb re-analysed the multiplex PCR reads in MiXCR, keeping a single row per CDR3 protein. Among fewer than 8,000 distinct CDR3 sequences listed, roughly 28% were seen once. TRB was amplified from about 250-500 ng of blood genomic DNA.

Sequencing was performed on blood. The clonotype originates from a human donor with active COVID-19. This chain links TRBV27 with TRBJ2-7; TRBD2 agrees at 14 bases. CDR3 DNA sequence: TGTGCCAGCCAAGGGACTAGCGGGAGCAACGAGCAGTACTTC. Translated: CASQGTSGSNEQYF.